This T cell receptor beta chain was profiled in a study of cytomegalovirus exposure and HLA in healthy donors. Study outcomes and limitations: It was reported that the classifier diagnosed cytomegalovirus status with high specificity and sensitivity in both the original and validation cohorts.

The repertoire was sequenced with immunoSEQ multiplex PCR; TCRdb's copy has only in-frame clones and lacks some. Altogether about 140,000 clones are present, around four fifths being singletons, with the ten largest covering roughly 1.4%. The length of the CDR3 is 14 residues. The V gene lost 10 bases and the J gene lost 3 bases, with 15 bases spanning the gap. The germline CDR1 and CDR2 sequences are ENHRY and SYGVKD. Turning to this clone: The antigen is not known.

Material: PBMCs. The chain is built from TRBV10-3 and TRBJ2-2; TRBD2 is a possible D gene (5 bases). The sequence derives from a woman aged 25 to 39 in good health and CMV-seronegative. The CDR3 coding sequence is TGTGCCACCACAGCCCTCGGGGACACCGGGGAGCTGTTTTTT. It codes for CATTALGDTGELFF.